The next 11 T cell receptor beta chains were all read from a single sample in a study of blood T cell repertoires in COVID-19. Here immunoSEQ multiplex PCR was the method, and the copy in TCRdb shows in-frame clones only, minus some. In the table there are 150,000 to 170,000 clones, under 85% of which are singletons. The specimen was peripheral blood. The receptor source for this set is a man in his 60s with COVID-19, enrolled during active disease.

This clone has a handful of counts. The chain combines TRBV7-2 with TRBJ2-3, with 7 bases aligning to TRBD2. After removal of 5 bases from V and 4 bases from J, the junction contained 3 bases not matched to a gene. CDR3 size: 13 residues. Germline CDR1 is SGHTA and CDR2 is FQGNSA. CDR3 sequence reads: CASSREVSDTQYF. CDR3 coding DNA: TGTGCCAGCAGCCGGGAGGTGTCAGATACGCAGTATTTT.

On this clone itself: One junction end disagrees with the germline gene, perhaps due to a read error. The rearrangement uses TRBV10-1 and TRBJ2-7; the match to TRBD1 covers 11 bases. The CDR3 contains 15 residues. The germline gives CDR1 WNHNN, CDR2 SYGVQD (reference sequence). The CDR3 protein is CASIERTGGPYEQYF. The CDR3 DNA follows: TGCGCCAGCATTGAGAGGACAGGGGGCCCCTACGAGCAGTACTTC.

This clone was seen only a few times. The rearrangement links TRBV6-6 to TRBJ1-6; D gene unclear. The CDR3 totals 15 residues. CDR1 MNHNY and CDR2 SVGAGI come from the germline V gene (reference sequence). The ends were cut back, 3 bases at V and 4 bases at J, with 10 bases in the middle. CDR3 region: CASSYSSVYNSPLHF. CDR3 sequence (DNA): TGTGCCAGCAGTTATTCGTCGGTTTATAATTCACCCCTCCACTTT.

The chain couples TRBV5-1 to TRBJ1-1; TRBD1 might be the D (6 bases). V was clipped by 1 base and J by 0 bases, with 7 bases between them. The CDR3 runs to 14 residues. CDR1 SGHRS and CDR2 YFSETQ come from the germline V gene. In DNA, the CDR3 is TGCGCCAGCAGCTTGACAGGGATGAACACTGAAGCTTTCTTT. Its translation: CASSLTGMNTEAFF.

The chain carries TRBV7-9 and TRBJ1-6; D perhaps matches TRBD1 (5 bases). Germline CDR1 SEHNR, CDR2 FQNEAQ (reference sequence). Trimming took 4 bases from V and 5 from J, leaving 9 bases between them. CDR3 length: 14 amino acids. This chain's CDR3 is CASSSTANNSPLHF. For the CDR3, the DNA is TGTGCCAGCAGCTCGACAGCTAATAATTCACCCCTCCACTTT.

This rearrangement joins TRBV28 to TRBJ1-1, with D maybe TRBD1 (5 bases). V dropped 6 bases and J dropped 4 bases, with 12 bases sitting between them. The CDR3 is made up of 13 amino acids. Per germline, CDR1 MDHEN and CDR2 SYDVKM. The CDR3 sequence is CASRVQGPTEAFF. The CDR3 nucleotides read TGTGCCAGCAGAGTTCAGGGTCCCACTGAAGCTTTCTTT. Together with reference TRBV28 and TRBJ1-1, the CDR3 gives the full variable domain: DVKVTQSSRYLVKRTGEKVFLECVQDMDHENMFWYRQDPGLGLRLIYFSYDVKMKEKGDIPEGYSVSREKKERFSLILESASTNQTSMYLCASRVQGPTEAFFGQGTRLTVV.

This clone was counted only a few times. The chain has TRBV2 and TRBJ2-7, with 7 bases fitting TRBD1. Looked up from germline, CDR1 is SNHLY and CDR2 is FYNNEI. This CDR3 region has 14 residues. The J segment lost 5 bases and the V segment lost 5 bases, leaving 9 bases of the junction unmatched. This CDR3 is CASSKGQPDHEQYF. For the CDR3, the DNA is TGTGCCAGCAGTAAGGGACAGCCAGACCACGAGCAGTACTTC.

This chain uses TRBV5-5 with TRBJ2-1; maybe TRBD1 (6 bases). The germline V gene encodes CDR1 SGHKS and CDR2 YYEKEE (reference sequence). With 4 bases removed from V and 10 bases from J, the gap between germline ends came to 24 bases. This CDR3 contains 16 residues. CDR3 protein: CASSRGQLVGLGEQFF. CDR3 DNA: TGTGCCAGCAGCCGGGGACAACTCGTTGGTCTTGGGGAGCAGTTCTTC. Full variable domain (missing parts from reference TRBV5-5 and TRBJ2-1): DAGVTQSPTHLIKTRGQQVTLRCSPISGHKSVSWYQQVLGQGPQFIFQYYEKEERGRGNFPDRFSARQFPNYSSELNVNALLLGDSALYLCASSRGQLVGLGEQFFGPGTRLTVL.

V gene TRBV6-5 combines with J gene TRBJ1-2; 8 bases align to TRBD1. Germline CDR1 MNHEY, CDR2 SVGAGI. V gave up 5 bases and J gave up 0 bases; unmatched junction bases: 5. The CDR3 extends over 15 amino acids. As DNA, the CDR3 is TGTGCCAGCAGTCCTCAGGGGGCGCCTAACTATGGCTACACCTTC. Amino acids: CASSPQGAPNYGYTF.

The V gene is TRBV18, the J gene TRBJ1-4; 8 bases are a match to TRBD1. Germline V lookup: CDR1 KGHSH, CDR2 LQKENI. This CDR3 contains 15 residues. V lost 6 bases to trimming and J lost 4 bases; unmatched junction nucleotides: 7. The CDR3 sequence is CASSDYRGYNEKLFF. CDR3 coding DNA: TGTGCCAGCTCGGATTACAGGGGGTATAATGAAAAACTGTTTTTT.

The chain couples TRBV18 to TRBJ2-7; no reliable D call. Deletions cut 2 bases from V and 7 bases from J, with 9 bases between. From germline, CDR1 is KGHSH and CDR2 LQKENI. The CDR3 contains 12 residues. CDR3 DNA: TGTGCCAGCTCACCAGGTCTTACAGAGCAGTACTTC. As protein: CASSPGLTEQYF.